A single sample is the source of the 21 T cell receptor beta chains below, sequenced in a study of shared clonotypes between healthy human individuals. Method: immunoSEQ multiplex PCR; TCRdb's copy keeps in-frame clones and lacks some. The table lists fewer than 1.6 million clones, about 98.5% of them singletons. The sample was naive CD4+ T cells sorted from blood. Specified subset: CD45RA+ positively selected. All receptors come from a man aged 25 to 40 in good health.

The rearrangement uses TRBV28 and TRBJ2-3; 8 bases map to TRBD2. With V trimmed by 8 bases and J by 8 bases, 15 bases remained unmatched. This CDR3 has 15 residues. Germline V gives CDR1 MDHEN, CDR2 SYDVKM. The CDR3 coding sequence is TGTGCCAGCCTAATTCGGGGGGGAGATTCCGGTACGCAGTATTTT. This encodes CASLIRGGDSGTQYF.

This chain uses TRBV28 with TRBJ1-4, with D perhaps matching TRBD1 (5 bases). The V gene lost 2 bases and the J gene lost 8 bases, with 15 bases spanning the gap. The CDR3 is made up of 15 amino acids. CDR1 MDHEN and CDR2 SYDVKM come from the germline V gene. The CDR3 DNA reads TGTGCCAGCAGTTTACCCGGGGGAGGTAGCGAAAAACTGTTTTTT. This sequence encodes CASSLPGGGSEKLFF.

The chain has TRBV11-2 and TRBJ2-7; 14 nucleotides line up with TRBD2. CDR1 and CDR2 (germline): SGHAT, FQNNGV. V trimming: 5 bases; J trimming: 3 bases; junction bases outside the gene matches: 6. CDR3 length: 16 residues. CDR3 sequence (DNA): TGTGCCAGCAGCGGGGGACTAGCGGGAGTGGTCTACGAGCAGTACTTC. Protein product: CASSGGLAGVVYEQYF.

The chain carries TRBV6-5 and TRBJ1-2; D call uncertain. V gave up 4 bases and J gave up 0 bases, with 6 bases separating them. The germline CDR1 and CDR2 sequences are MNHEY and SVGAGI. The CDR3 totals 13 residues. The CDR3 DNA is TGTGCCAGCAGTTCACCAGCTAACTATGGCTACACCTTC. Translating it yields CASSSPANYGYTF.

V gene TRBV7-9 combines with J gene TRBJ2-5; 14 positions match TRBD2. This CDR3 comprises 17 residues. Losses at the gene ends were 1 base for V and 6 bases for J; bases not matched to a gene: 7. Germline loops: CDR1 SEHNR, CDR2 FQNEAQ (reference sequence). DNA for the CDR3: TGTGCCAGCAGCTTAGGGGGACTAGCGGGAGACTCAAAGACCCAGTACTTC. Amino acids: CASSLGGLAGDSKTQYF. The full variable domain, in which reference TRBV7-9 and TRBJ2-5 provide the parts outside the CDR3, is DTGVSQNPRHKITKRGQNVTFRCDPISEHNRLYWYRQTLGQGPEFLTYFQNEAQLEKSRLLSDRFSAERPKGSFSTLEIQRTEQGDSAMYLCASSLGGLAGDSKTQYFGPGTRLLVL.

The V call is TRBV6-5, the J call TRBJ2-7, with D possibly TRBD2 on 5 matching bases. The CDR3 has 16 amino acids. Germline assignment: CDR1 MNHEY and CDR2 SVGAGI. Trimming removed 2 bases at V and 6 bases at J, with 20 bases between. The CDR3 sequence is CASSYPGKATLREQYF. The CDR3, as DNA: TGTGCCAGCAGTTACCCGGGAAAGGCGACTCTACGCGAGCAGTACTTC.

CDR3 sequence reads: CASSTGWFGAFF. The CDR3, as DNA: TGTGCCAGTAGTACCGGGTGGTTCGGAGCTTTCTTT. This chain uses TRBV19 with TRBJ1-1; D is undetermined. This CDR3 contains 12 residues. CDR1 and CDR2 (germline): LNHDA, SQIVND (reference sequence). The V end lost 4 bases, the J end lost 10 bases, and 13 bases lay between the germline ends.

The chain recombines TRBV9 with TRBJ2-7; D possibly corresponds to TRBD1 (5 bases). Trimming left V 2 bases short and J 2 bases short, with 14 bases between. CDR1 is SGDLS and CDR2 is YYNGEE in the germline V gene. The CDR3 has 15 amino acids. The CDR3 reads CASSVSAGQPYEQYF. DNA of the CDR3: TGTGCCAGCAGCGTTTCAGCAGGGCAACCCTACGAGCAGTACTTC.

This clone is a singleton in its sample. The chain employs TRBV7-2 and TRBJ2-7, with D perhaps assigned TRBD1 or TRBD2 (5 bases each). From germline, CDR1 is SGHTA and CDR2 FQGNSA. V shed 4 bases and J shed 2 bases, with 12 bases lying between them. This CDR3 is 14 amino acids long. The CDR3 loop is CASSSRETTYEQYF. CDR3 nucleotide sequence: TGTGCCAGCAGCTCCAGGGAGACGACCTACGAGCAGTACTTC.

Regarding this clone: The sample contains more than one DNA sequence encoding this CDR3. The V gene is TRBV9, the J gene TRBJ2-7; TRBD2 might be the D (5 bases). V dropped 0 bases and J dropped 2 bases, with 9 bases sitting between them. Looked up from germline, CDR1 is SGDLS and CDR2 is YYNGEE. This CDR3 is built from 14 residues. The CDR3 loop is CASSVEAGTYEQYF. CDR3 DNA sequence: TGTGCCAGCAGCGTAGAGGCCGGGACCTACGAGCAGTACTTC.

The chain links TRBV7-9 to TRBJ2-1; 14 bases map to TRBD2. V shed 8 bases, J shed 9 bases, and the junction held 15 bases outside the gene matches. The CDR3 has 17 amino acids. Germline V gene sequence: CDR1 SEHNR, CDR2 FQNEAQ (reference sequence). The CDR3 sequence: CASLIEGLAGAGGEQFF. The CDR3 DNA follows: TGTGCCAGCCTCATAGAGGGACTAGCGGGAGCGGGTGGTGAGCAGTTCTTC.

This clone was seen only a few times. V and J are TRBV27 and TRBJ1-2, with 8 bases aligning to TRBD1. The CDR3 loop spans 12 amino acids. Per the germline V gene, CDR1 is MNHEY and CDR2 is SMNVEV (reference sequence). Losses at the gene ends were 8 bases for V and 3 bases for J; bases not matched to a gene: 2. The CDR3 nucleotides read TGTGCCAGCCGACAGGGGCACTATGGCTACACCTTC. It codes for CASRQGHYGYTF.

The chain has TRBV5-1 and TRBJ2-3, with 10 bases identical to TRBD2. CDR3 length: 16 amino acids. Germline trimming cut 0 bases from V and 5 bases from J; bases unmatched to any gene: 6. Germline V gene lookup returns CDR1 SGHRS and CDR2 YFSETQ. DNA for the CDR3: TGCGCCAGCAGCTTGGTGGCTAGCGGGAGAGGAGATACGCAGTATTTT. Encoded protein: CASSLVASGRGDTQYF.

The chain employs TRBV2 and TRBJ1-3; 8 positions match TRBD1. J lost 3 bases, V lost 8 bases, and 6 bases had no gene match. Germline CDR1 SNHLY, CDR2 FYNNEI. CDR3 length equals 14 residues. The DNA for the CDR3 is TGTGCCAGCGGGGCAGGGGGCTTTGGAAACACCATATATTTT. Its translation is CASGAGGFGNTIYF.

A single count supports this clone. The rearrangement links TRBV28 to TRBJ1-2; TRBD1 is a possible D gene (5 bases). Germline CDR1 reads MDHEN; CDR2 reads SYDVKM. This CDR3 is 16 amino acids long. V lost 6 bases and J 5 bases, leaving 22 bases between the germline ends. DNA for the CDR3: TGTGCCAGCAGCTCCCTGGGGGAGGAACCGCTATATGGCTACACCTTC. As protein: CASSSLGEEPLYGYTF.

The chain links TRBV19 to TRBJ1-2; 7 positions match TRBD1. V was clipped by 10 bases and J by 4 bases; unmatched bases: 12. The CDR3 contains 14 residues. Germline values: CDR1 LNHDA, CDR2 SQIVND (reference sequence). Here the CDR3 reads CATSGQALGYGYTF. CDR3 sequence (DNA): TGTGCCACCTCTGGACAGGCGCTCGGCTATGGCTACACCTTC.

The chain employs TRBV5-6 and TRBJ1-2, with a possible D match to TRBD1 (5 bases). This CDR3 has 16 residues. V was trimmed by 0 bases and J by 0 bases, leaving 12 bases between them. Germline V CDR1 and CDR2: SGHDT, YYEEEE. The CDR3, as DNA: TGTGCCAGCAGCTTGGTTCCAGGACAACCTAACTATGGCTACACCTTC. The encoded protein is CASSLVPGQPNYGYTF.

V usage is TRBV28 and J usage is TRBJ2-1; tentative D call: TRBD1 (5 bases). This CDR3 spans 15 amino acids. Trimming removed 2 bases from V and 6 bases from J, with 14 bases in between. Germline CDR1 and CDR2: MDHEN and SYDVKM. The CDR3 sequence: CASSLPVTRGNEQFF. CDR3 DNA sequence: TGTGCCAGCAGTTTACCCGTAACAAGGGGCAATGAGCAGTTCTTC.

The J gene is TRBJ1-1, the V gene TRBV7-9; 8 bases match TRBD1. Trimming took 3 bases from V and 1 from J; bases not matched to a gene: 7. The length of the CDR3 is 16 residues. Germline values: CDR1 SEHNR, CDR2 FQNEAQ (reference sequence). The chain's CDR3 is CASSFYRGMGNTEAFF. CDR3 coding DNA: TGTGCCAGCAGCTTTTACAGGGGGATGGGGAACACTGAAGCTTTCTTT. Using reference TRBV7-9 and TRBJ1-1 for the parts outside the CDR3, the full variable domain is DTGVSQNPRHKITKRGQNVTFRCDPISEHNRLYWYRQTLGQGPEFLTYFQNEAQLEKSRLLSDRFSAERPKGSFSTLEIQRTEQGDSAMYLCASSFYRGMGNTEAFFGQGTRLTVV.

This clone was recorded only once. The V and J genes are TRBV11-2 and TRBJ2-5; the match to TRBD2 covers 7 bases. The CDR3 runs to 14 residues. Germline loops: CDR1 SGHAT, CDR2 FQNNGV. The trim removed 3 bases at V and 2 bases at J, leaving 3 bases unmatched. CDR3 in DNA: TGTGCCAGCAGCTTCCTAGCGGAGCAAGAGACCCAGTACTTC. It specifies CASSFLAEQETQYF.

The chain recombines TRBV2 with TRBJ1-1; D is possibly TRBD1 (6 bases). The length of the CDR3 is 11 residues. Between the trimmed V and J ends, which lost 4 bases and 11 bases, there was a span of 11 bases. Germline V gene sequence: CDR1 SNHLY, CDR2 FYNNEI. In DNA form, the CDR3 reads TGTGCCAGCAGTGGGGGGCTAACGGCTTTCTTT. This encodes CASSGGLTAFF. Looking up the rest from reference TRBV2 and TRBJ1-1 gives the full variable domain: EPEVTQTPSHQVTQMGQEVILRCVPISNHLYFYWYRQILGQKVEFLVSFYNNEISEKSEIFDDQFSVERPDGSNFTLKIRSTKLEDSAMYFCASSGGLTAFFGQGTRLTVV.